The source of this T cell receptor (beta chain) is a study of control samples from healthy donors and cancer patients. This clone was recorded many times. V was clipped by 0 bases and J by 2 bases, with 10 bases between them. From germline, CDR1 is SGDLS and CDR2 YYNGEE. The CDR3 spans 15 residues. Using immunoSEQ multiplex PCR, the repertoire was profiled, and TCRdb retains in-frame clones only, with some absent. The sample includes 120,000 to 150,000 clones, about nine tenths of them seen just once. This chain links TRBV9 with TRBJ2-3, with D possibly TRBD2 on 6 matching bases. Sequencing was carried out using blood. The receptor's source is a man between 25 and 39 years old in good health. CDR3 nucleotide sequence: TGTGCCAGCAGCGTAGACGGGGGACTCACAGATACGCAGTATTTT. This encodes CASSVDGGLTDTQYF. Variable domain in full (rest from reference TRBV9 and TRBJ2-3): DSGVTQTPKHLITATGQRVTLRCSPRSGDLSVYWYQQSLDQGLQFLIQYYNGEERAKGNILERFSAQQFPDLHSELNLSSLELGDSALYFCASSVDGGLTDTQYFGPGTRLTVL.